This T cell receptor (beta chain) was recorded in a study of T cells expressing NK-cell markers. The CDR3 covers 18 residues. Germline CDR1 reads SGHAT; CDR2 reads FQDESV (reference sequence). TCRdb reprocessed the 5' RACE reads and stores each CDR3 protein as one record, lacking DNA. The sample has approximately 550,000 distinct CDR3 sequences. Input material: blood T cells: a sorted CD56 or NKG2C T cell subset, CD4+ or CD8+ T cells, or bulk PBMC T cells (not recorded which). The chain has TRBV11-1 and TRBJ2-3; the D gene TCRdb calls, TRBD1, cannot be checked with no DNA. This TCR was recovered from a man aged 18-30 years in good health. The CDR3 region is CASSPEVYGGDNTDTQYF.